The sample holds many counts of the clone carrying this T cell receptor beta chain. The data were taken from a study of patients and donors after allogeneic stem cell transplantation. MiXCR, applied by TCRdb to the RT-PCR reads, yields one record per CDR3 protein. The sample comprises some 880,000 distinct CDR3 sequences, approximately 18% of which are singletons, and 5% to 6.5% rests with the top ten. The junction had 9 bases not matched to a gene; V was cut back by 2 bases and J by 2 bases. This CDR3 region has 16 residues. Looked up from germline, CDR1 is DFQATT and CDR2 is SNEGSKA (reference sequence).

Sequenced input: blood, either unsorted or a sorted T cell fraction (not recorded which). The chain recombines TRBV20-1 with TRBJ2-3, with 8 bases matching TRBD2. This receptor was identified in a human donor who was either an allogeneic HSCT recipient or a stem cell or donor lymphocyte infusion donor (not recorded which). It is not recorded whose cells these are; they may come from a transplant donor. CDR3 sequence reads: CSARTASGHYTDTQYF. CDR3 nucleotides: TGCAGTGCTAGAACGGCTAGCGGGCATTACACAGATACGCAGTATTTT.